The T cell receptor beta chain described here comes from a study of blood T cells in healthy people across ages. This CDR3 has 15 amino acids. Germline assignment: CDR1 MNHEY and CDR2 SVGAGI. Trimming removed 6 bases from V and 0 bases from J, with 12 bases in between. Study-wide results and caveats: Naive CD4+ cell counts and diversity both ran higher in long-lived than in aged donors.

A second roughly 6 to 11 cycle PCR used barcoded and J-beta primers. Samples each returned at least 2.5 million CDR3-containing paired-end reads. Via MiXCR, TCRdb re-called the 5' RACE reads, giving one row per CDR3 protein. This sample has under 750,000 distinct CDR3 sequences, with less than 60% found just once. Comment on this clonotype: Its specificity is not known.

Drawn from each donor were 8.5 to 10 milliliters of peripheral blood. They isolated at least 6.5 million PBMCs from each sample. The source of this sequence is an elderly man in good health. The specimen sequenced was blood. The V call is TRBV6-5, the J call TRBJ2-1; D remains ambiguous. The CDR3 DNA is TGTGCCAGCAGCCAAGGTTACGGCTCCTACAATGAGCAGTTCTTC. Its translation: CASSQGYGSYNEQFF.